The 21 T cell receptor beta chains given below trace back to one sample, sequenced in a study of OX40 agonist ivuxolimab in advanced cancers. The assay was immunoSEQ multiplex PCR, and TCRdb's table has in-frame clones only and misses some. The sample carries under 65,000 clones, around 87% recorded once. Sequenced here: CD4+ or CD8+ T cells sorted from blood, sampled in a trial of the OX40 agonist ivuxolimab. The origin of the receptors is an adult with an advanced solid tumor such as melanoma, head and neck, liver or kidney cancer.

The gene calls are TRBV7-2 and TRBJ1-2, with D unresolved. Trimming stripped 2 bases from V and 9 bases from J, with 10 bases between. CDR3 size: 12 residues. Germline loops: CDR1 SGHTA, CDR2 FQGNSA. This chain's CDR3 is CASSLSDFRYTF. In nucleotides, the CDR3 is TGTGCCAGCAGCTTAAGTGATTTTCGCTACACCTTC.

CDR3 protein: CASSGPGGDTNTGELFF. CDR3 in DNA: TGTGCCAGCAGTGGTCCAGGGGGCGATACGAACACCGGGGAGCTGTTTTTT. V is TRBV2 and J is TRBJ2-2; 8 bases are shared with TRBD1. CDR3 length: 17 amino acids. V lost 4 bases and J lost 0; bases outside the gene matches: 7. Germline loops: CDR1 SNHLY, CDR2 FYNNEI. Full variable domain (remainder filled in from reference TRBV2 and TRBJ2-2): EPEVTQTPSHQVTQMGQEVILRCVPISNHLYFYWYRQILGQKVEFLVSFYNNEISEKSEIFDDQFSVERPDGSNFTLKIRSTKLEDSAMYFCASSGPGGDTNTGELFFGEGSRLTVL.

The genes are TRBV7-9 and TRBJ1-1; D may be TRBD1 (6 bases). Germline loops: CDR1 SEHNR, CDR2 FQNEAQ (reference sequence). The CDR3 is 17 residues long. The V end was cut by 1 base, the J end by 2 bases, with 17 bases between. Here the CDR3 reads CASSLGGSRGLNTEAFF. DNA for the CDR3: TGTGCCAGCAGCTTAGGGGGGTCCAGGGGATTAAACACTGAAGCTTTCTTT.

The gene calls are TRBV10-3 and TRBJ2-3, with 7 bases aligning to TRBD1. V lost 0 bases to trimming and J lost 3 bases; unmatched junction nucleotides: 6. Germline V gives CDR1 ENHRY, CDR2 SYGVKD. This CDR3 region has 16 residues. DNA of the CDR3: TGTGCCATCAGTGAGTCGGACAGGTCTCCTACAGATACGCAGTATTTT. This gives the protein CAISESDRSPTDTQYF.

This CDR3 is CASSYSNLDSPYEQYF. The CDR3 coding sequence is TGTGCCAGCAGTTACTCGAATCTGGACTCCCCATACGAGCAGTACTTC. J is TRBJ2-7 and V is TRBV6-5; D is perhaps TRBD2 (5 bases). The germline gives CDR1 MNHEY, CDR2 SVGAGI. V was pared by 0 bases and J by 4 bases, with 16 bases between. This CDR3 is 16 amino acids long.

The sample holds a few counts of this clone. This chain uses TRBV2 with TRBJ2-7; 9 nucleotides line up with TRBD2. The CDR3 totals 15 residues. V was pared by 8 bases and J by 3 bases, with 11 bases of the junction left unmatched. Germline CDR1 and CDR2: SNHLY and FYNNEI. DNA of the CDR3: TGTGCCAGCGGGAATGGGGCGGGAGGGAGCTACGAGCAGTACTTC. Its translation is CASGNGAGGSYEQYF.

The chain has TRBV15 and TRBJ2-5, with 8 bases aligning to TRBD2. V was pared by 7 bases and J by 5 bases, with 12 bases of the junction left unmatched. The germline CDR1 and CDR2 sequences are LNHNV and YYDKDF (reference sequence). The CDR3 totals 15 residues. Here the CDR3 reads CATTYGGGQYETQYF. The CDR3 DNA follows: TGTGCCACCACCTACGGCGGGGGGCAGTACGAGACCCAGTACTTC.

The chain employs TRBV19 and TRBJ1-1, with 8 bases identical to TRBD1. The CDR3 loop spans 15 amino acids. Germline loops: CDR1 LNHDA, CDR2 SQIVND (reference sequence). With V trimmed by 6 bases and J by 0 bases, 6 bases remained unmatched. CDR3 DNA sequence: TGTGCCAGTAGCTCCAGGGGGCTTATGAACACTGAAGCTTTCTTT. Amino acids: CASSSRGLMNTEAFF.

This clone was picked up one time. V gene TRBV2 combines with J gene TRBJ2-5; D is perhaps TRBD1 (6 bases). CDR3 length equals 13 residues. Trimming stripped 4 bases from V and 8 bases from J, with 14 bases between. The germline V gene has CDR1 SNHLY and CDR2 FYNNEI. The CDR3 loop is CASSGLYRETQYF. The CDR3 DNA reads TGTGCCAGCAGTGGACTGTACAGGGAAACCCAGTACTTC.

The chain has TRBV4-1 and TRBJ2-1, with D maybe TRBD1 (5 bases). V lost 2 bases to trimming and J lost 9 bases, with 5 bases between them. The CDR3 is 11 residues long. CDR1 is MGHRA, CDR2 YSYEKL, per germline. The DNA of the CDR3 is TGCGCCAGCAGCCAAAGGGGTGAGCAGTTCTTC. Translation gives CASSQRGEQFF.

The chain couples TRBV27 to TRBJ2-2; D is undetermined. The V gene lost 0 bases and the J gene lost 4 bases, with 9 bases spanning the gap. Germline V lookup: CDR1 MNHEY, CDR2 SMNVEV (reference sequence). The CDR3 contains 15 residues. In DNA, the CDR3 is TGTGCCAGCAGTTTATCTGGGGTAGGCACCGGGGAGCTGTTTTTT. This translates into CASSLSGVGTGELFF.

This clone was recorded once. The chain links TRBV5-8 to TRBJ2-1; TRBD2 agrees at 10 bases. Losses at the gene ends were 0 bases for V and 5 bases for J; bases not matched to a gene: 8. This CDR3 is 17 amino acids long. CDR1 and CDR2 from the germline V gene are SGHTS and YDEGEE. CDR3 loop: CASSLARTSGGNNEQFF. In DNA form, the CDR3 reads TGTGCCAGCAGCTTGGCTCGGACTAGCGGAGGCAACAATGAGCAGTTCTTC.

This chain uses TRBV7-3 with TRBJ1-6; D call uncertain. This CDR3 has 13 residues. Trimming removed 0 bases at V and 8 bases at J, with 5 bases between. The germline V gene has CDR1 SGHTA and CDR2 FQGTGA. CDR3 DNA: TGTGCCAGCAGCTTAACCGCAGATTCACCCCTCCACTTT. Amino acids: CASSLTADSPLHF.

The gene calls are TRBV19 and TRBJ1-1; D not certain. The CDR3 is made up of 11 amino acids. Looked up from germline, CDR1 is LNHDA and CDR2 is SQIVND (reference sequence). With 5 bases removed from V and 0 bases from J, the gap between germline ends came to 1 base. The CDR3 nucleotides read TGTGCCAGTAGTTTGAACACTGAAGCTTTCTTT. This encodes CASSLNTEAFF.

This sequence joins TRBV18 and TRBJ2-7, with D possibly matching TRBD2 (5 bases). CDR1 and CDR2 from the germline V gene are KGHSH and LQKENI. The CDR3 is 12 amino acids. Deletions cut 5 bases from V and 5 bases from J, with 10 bases between. This chain's CDR3 is CASSSDLDEQYF. The CDR3 DNA follows: TGTGCCAGCTCATCGGACTTGGACGAGCAGTACTTC. Complete variable domain (other parts from reference TRBV18 and TRBJ2-7): NAGVMQNPRHLVRRRGQEARLRCSPMKGHSHVYWYRQLPEEGLKFMVYLQKENIIDESGMPKERFSAEFPKEGPSILRIQQVVRGDSAAYFCASSSDLDEQYFGPGTRLTVT.

The V call is TRBV7-9, the J call TRBJ2-3; the match to TRBD1 covers 11 bases. Trimming at V came to 10 bases and at J to 5 bases, leaving 5 bases not matched to a gene. The CDR3 consists of 13 residues. The germline gives CDR1 SEHNR, CDR2 FQNEAQ (reference sequence). The CDR3 here is CAIGQGAQDTQYF. Here the CDR3 DNA reads TGTGCCATTGGACAGGGGGCGCAAGATACGCAGTATTTT.

The J gene is TRBJ2-3, the V gene TRBV5-1, with 8 bases that match TRBD1. This CDR3 region has 16 residues. The V gene end was trimmed by 0 bases and the J gene end by 3 bases; junction bases not matched to a gene: 6. Germline values: CDR1 SGHRS, CDR2 YFSETQ. CDR3 bases: TGCGCCAGCAGCTTGGGTCCAGGGGGCGCGACAGATACGCAGTATTTT. Translated: CASSLGPGGATDTQYF.

This clone has a single count. This sequence joins TRBV7-9 and TRBJ2-3; D call uncertain. The V and J ends lost 3 bases and 3 bases respectively, with 7 bases between them. CDR1 is SEHNR and CDR2 is FQNEAQ in the germline V gene (reference sequence). The CDR3 is 13 amino acids. DNA of the CDR3: TGTGCCAGCAGCTTGATGGAAACAGATACGCAGTATTTT. Encoded protein: CASSLMETDTQYF.

The chain couples TRBV15 to TRBJ2-7, with 10 nucleotides matching TRBD1. V gave up 1 base and J gave up 3 bases; unmatched junction bases: 6. This CDR3 comprises 16 residues. From germline, CDR1 is LNHNV and CDR2 YYDKDF (reference sequence). DNA for the CDR3: TGTGCCACCAGCAGAGCTCCGGGACAGGGGCGCTACGAGCAGTACTTC. Translated, it gives CATSRAPGQGRYEQYF.

The gene calls are TRBV6-5 and TRBJ2-3; D unclear. V was cut by 7 bases and J by 5 bases, with 13 bases left in between. The germline gives CDR1 MNHEY, CDR2 SVGAGI. There are 13 residues in the CDR3. CDR3 coding DNA: TGTGCCAGCACCCCCCATGCCCAAGATACGCAGTATTTT. It translates to CASTPHAQDTQYF.

The chain links TRBV7-3 to TRBJ2-1, with a possible D match to TRBD2 (5 bases). Trimming shortened V by 4 bases and J by 2 bases, and 15 bases separated the two germline ends. This CDR3 contains 16 residues. Germline CDR1 and CDR2: SGHTA and FQGTGA. Here the CDR3 DNA reads TGTGCCAGCAGCTCCCTAGTGGGAGCCGCCTACAATGAGCAGTTCTTC. Protein sequence: CASSSLVGAAYNEQFF.